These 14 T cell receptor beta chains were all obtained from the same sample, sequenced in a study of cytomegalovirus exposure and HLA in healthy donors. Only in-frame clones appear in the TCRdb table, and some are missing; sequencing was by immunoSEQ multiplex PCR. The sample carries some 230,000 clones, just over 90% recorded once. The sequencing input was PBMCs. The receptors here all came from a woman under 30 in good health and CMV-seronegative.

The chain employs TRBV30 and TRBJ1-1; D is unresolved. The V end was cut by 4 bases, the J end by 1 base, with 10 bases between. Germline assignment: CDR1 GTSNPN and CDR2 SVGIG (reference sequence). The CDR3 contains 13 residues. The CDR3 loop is CAWIVRQNTEAFF. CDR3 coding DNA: TGTGCCTGGATTGTCAGACAGAACACTGAAGCTTTCTTT.

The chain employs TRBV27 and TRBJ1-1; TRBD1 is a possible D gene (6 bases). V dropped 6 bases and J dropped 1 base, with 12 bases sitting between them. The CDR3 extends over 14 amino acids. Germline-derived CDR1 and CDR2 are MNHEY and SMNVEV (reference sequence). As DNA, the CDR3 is TGTGCCAGCAGCCTGACAGGAGGGAACACTGAAGCTTTCTTT. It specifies CASSLTGGNTEAFF.

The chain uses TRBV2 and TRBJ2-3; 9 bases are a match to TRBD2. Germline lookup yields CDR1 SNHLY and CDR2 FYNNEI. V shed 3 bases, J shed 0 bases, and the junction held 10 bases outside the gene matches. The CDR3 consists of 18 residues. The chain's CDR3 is CASSEDSGSGISTDTQYF. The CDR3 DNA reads TGTGCCAGCAGTGAGGATAGCGGGAGCGGTATTAGCACAGATACGCAGTATTTT.

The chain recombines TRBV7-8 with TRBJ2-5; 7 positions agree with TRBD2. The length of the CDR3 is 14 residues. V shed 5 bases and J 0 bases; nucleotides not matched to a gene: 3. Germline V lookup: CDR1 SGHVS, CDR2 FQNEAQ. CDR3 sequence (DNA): TGTGCCAGCAGCCTTAGCGGGTACCAAGAGACCCAGTACTTC. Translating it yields CASSLSGYQETQYF.

CDR3 DNA sequence: TGTGCCAGCAGTTTAGGGACAGGTTCTAATCAGCCCCAGCATTTT. It encodes CASSLGTGSNQPQHF. The V call is TRBV27, the J call TRBJ1-5; 8 nucleotides agree with TRBD1. The length of the CDR3 is 15 residues. The J segment lost 4 bases and the V segment lost 2 bases, leaving 4 bases of the junction unmatched. Germline CDR1 and CDR2: MNHEY and SMNVEV (reference sequence).

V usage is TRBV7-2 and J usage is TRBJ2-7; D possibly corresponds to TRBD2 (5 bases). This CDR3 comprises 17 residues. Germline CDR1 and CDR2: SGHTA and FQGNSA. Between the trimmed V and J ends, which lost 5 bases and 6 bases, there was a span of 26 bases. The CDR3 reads CASSQPRPGLLVGEQYF. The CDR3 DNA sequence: TGTGCCAGCAGCCAGCCACGGCCTGGCCTACTAGTAGGCGAGCAGTACTTC. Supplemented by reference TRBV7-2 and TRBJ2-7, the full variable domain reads GAGVSQSPSNKVTEKGKDVELRCDPISGHTALYWYRQSLGQGLEFLIYFQGNSAPDKSGLPSDRFSAERTGGSVSTLTIQRTQQEDSAVYLCASSQPRPGLLVGEQYFGPGTRLTVT.

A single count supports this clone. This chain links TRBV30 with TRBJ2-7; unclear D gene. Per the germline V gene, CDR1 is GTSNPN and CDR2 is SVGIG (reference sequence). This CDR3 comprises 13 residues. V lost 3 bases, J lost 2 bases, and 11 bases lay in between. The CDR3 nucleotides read TGTGCCTGGAGCGCACTATCCCCCTACGAGCAGTACTTC. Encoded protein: CAWSALSPYEQYF.

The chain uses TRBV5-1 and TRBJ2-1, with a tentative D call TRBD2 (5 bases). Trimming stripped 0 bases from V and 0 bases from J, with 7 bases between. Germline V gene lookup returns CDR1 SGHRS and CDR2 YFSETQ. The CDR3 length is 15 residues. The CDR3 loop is CASSLAGISYNEQFF. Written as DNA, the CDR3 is TGCGCCAGCAGCTTGGCGGGAATCTCCTACAATGAGCAGTTCTTC.

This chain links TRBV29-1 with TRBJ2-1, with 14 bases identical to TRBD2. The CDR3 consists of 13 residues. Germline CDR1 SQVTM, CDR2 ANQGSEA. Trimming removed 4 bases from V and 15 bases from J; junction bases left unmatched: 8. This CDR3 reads CSVGGLAGDGWFF. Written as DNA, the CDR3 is TGCAGCGTTGGGGGACTAGCGGGAGATGGATGGTTCTTC.

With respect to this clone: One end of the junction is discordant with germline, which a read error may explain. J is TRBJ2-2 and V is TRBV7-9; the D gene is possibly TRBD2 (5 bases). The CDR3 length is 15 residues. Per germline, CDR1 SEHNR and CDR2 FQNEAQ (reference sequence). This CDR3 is CASNRLARNSGELFF. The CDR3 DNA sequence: TGTGCCAGCAATAGGCTAGCTCGAAACAGCGGGGAGCTGTTTTTT.

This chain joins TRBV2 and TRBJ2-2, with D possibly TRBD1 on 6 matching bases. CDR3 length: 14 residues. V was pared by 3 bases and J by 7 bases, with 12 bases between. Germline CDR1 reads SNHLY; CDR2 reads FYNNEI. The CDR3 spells CASSESQGLGELFF. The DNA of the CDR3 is TGTGCCAGCAGTGAGAGTCAGGGGCTCGGGGAGCTGTTTTTT.

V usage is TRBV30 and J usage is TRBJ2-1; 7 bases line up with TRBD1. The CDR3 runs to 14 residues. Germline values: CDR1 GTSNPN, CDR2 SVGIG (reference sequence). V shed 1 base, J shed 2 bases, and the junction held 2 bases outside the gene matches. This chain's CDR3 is CAWSAGQTYNEQFF. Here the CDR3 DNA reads TGTGCCTGGAGTGCGGGACAGACCTACAATGAGCAGTTCTTC.

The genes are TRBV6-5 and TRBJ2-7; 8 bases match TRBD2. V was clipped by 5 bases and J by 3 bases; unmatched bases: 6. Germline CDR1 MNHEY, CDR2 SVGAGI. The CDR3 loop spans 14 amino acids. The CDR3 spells CASSKVAGGYEQYF. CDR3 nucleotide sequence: TGTGCCAGCAGTAAGGTGGCGGGAGGCTACGAGCAGTACTTC.

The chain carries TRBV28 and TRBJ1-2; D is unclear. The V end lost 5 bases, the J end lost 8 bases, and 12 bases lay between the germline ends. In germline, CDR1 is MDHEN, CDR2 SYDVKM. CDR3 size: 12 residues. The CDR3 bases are TGTGCCAGCAGTCCGGGAGTTTTAGGCTACACCTTC. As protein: CASSPGVLGYTF.